These T cell receptor beta chains were read from a single sample in a study of T cells in Graves' hyperthyroidism and ophthalmopathy. Via MiXCR, TCRdb re-called the multiplex PCR reads, giving one row per CDR3 protein. The table lists approximately 870,000 distinct CDR3 sequences, roughly 40% of them singletons. Source material: blood. The receptors were gathered from a man younger than 35 with Graves' hyperthyroidism. Each CDR3 is given with its conserved first and last residue. A D gene is named only where the DNA matches it firmly. Not all rows give a size; the values are once, few, many and, for expanded clones, a class.

NA	TRBV19	TRBJ1-5	NA	CASSLARVWQPQHF	TGTGCCAGCAGTTTAGCGAGGGTCTGGCAGCCCCAGCATTTT
many	TRBV20-1	TRBJ1-1	NA	CSARRGRNTEAFF	TGCAGTGCTAGAAGGGGTCGGAACACTGAAGCTTTCTTT
few	TRBV13	TRBJ1-1	NA	CASSPGVFPEAFF	TGTGCCAGCAGCCCCGGCGTTTTCCCTGAAGCTTTCTTT
few	TRBV9	TRBJ1-2	NA	CASSVEEGSYGYTF	TGTGCCAGCAGCGTAGAAGAGGGCTCCTATGGCTACACCTTC
NA	TRBV7-9	TRBJ1-6	NA	CASSLVLAGGSPLHF	TGTGCCAGCAGCTTAGTCCTAGCGGGAGGTTCACCCCTCCACTTT
once	TRBV5-5	TRBJ1-3	NA	CASSLHGGANTIYF	TGTGCCAGCAGCTTACACGGGGGAGCGAACACCATATATTTT
few	TRBV7-9	TRBJ1-1	NA	CASSLGVGEPNTEAFF	TGTGCCAGCAGCTTGGGGGTGGGAGAACCAAACACTGAAGCTTTCTTT
few	TRBV6-5	TRBJ2-5	TRBD1	CASSSGTGFQETQYF	TGTGCCAGCAGTTCCGGGACAGGGTTTCAAGAGACCCAGTACTTC
NA	TRBV25-1	TRBJ1-6	TRBD1	CASSAGQGGPPLHF	TGTGCCAGCAGCGCAGGACAGGGAGGGCCACCCCTCCACTTT
NA	TRBV2	TRBJ2-7	TRBD2	CASSESGTNLYEQYF	TGTGCCAGCAGTGAAAGCGGGACTAACCTCTACGAGCAGTACTTC
NA	TRBV7-2	TRBJ2-5	TRBD2	CASSPIAGGEETQYF	TGTGCCAGCAGCCCTATAGCGGGGGGTGAAGAGACCCAGTACTTC
many	TRBV2	TRBJ1-6	NA	CASGPGDSVNSPLHF	TGTGCCAGCGGTCCGGGTGACAGCGTCAATTCACCCCTCCACTTT
NA	TRBV7-8	TRBJ1-2	NA	CASSQDSTASRYGYTF	TGCGCCAGCAGCCAAGATTCGACGGCCTCGCGCTATGGCTACACCTTC
few	TRBV28	TRBJ1-6	TRBD1	CASSLPGTGFNSPLHF	TGTGCCAGCAGTTTACCCGGGACAGGGTTCAATTCACCCCTCCACTTT
many	TRBV10-3	TRBJ1-2	NA	CASSQNYGYTF	TGTGCCAGCAGCCAGAACTATGGCTACACCTTC
many	TRBV29-1	TRBJ1-4	TRBD1	CSVVGQGGEKLFF	TGCAGCGTTGTAGGACAGGGTGGTGAAAAACTGTTTTTT
few	TRBV4-1	TRBJ2-6	NA	CASSQEELSGANVLTF	TGCGCCAGCAGCCAGGAGGAACTCTCTGGGGCCAACGTCCTGACTTTC
NA	TRBV6-1	TRBJ1-1	NA	CASTSLRREEAFF	TGTGCCAGCACTTCACTCCGGAGAGAAGAAGCTTTCTTT
NA	TRBV20-1	TRBJ2-5	NA	CSARGPTRGETQYF	TGCAGTGCTAGAGGACCTACTAGAGGGGAGACCCAGTACTTC
NA	TRBV29-1	TRBJ2-5	NA	CSVAVQLQETQYF	TGCAGCGTTGCTGTACAGCTTCAAGAGACCCAGTACTTC
NA	TRBV6-4	TRBJ2-5	NA	CASSAWTAQETQYF	TGTGCCAGCAGTGCTTGGACAGCTCAAGAGACCCAGTACTTC
NA	TRBV29-1	TRBJ2-5	NA	CSVLGGGPETQYF	TGCAGCGTTTTGGGGGGGGGGCCGGAGACCCAGTACTTC
NA	TRBV2	TRBJ1-1	NA	CATLDPNTEAFF	TGTGCCACCCTAGACCCTAACACTGAAGCTTTCTTT
few	TRBV9	TRBJ2-7	NA	CASSVSPGTSSYEQYF	TGTGCCAGCAGCGTAAGCCCGGGGACATCCTCCTACGAGCAGTACTTC
few	TRBV2	TRBJ2-2	NA	CASSALGASNTGELFF	TGTGCCAGCAGTGCCCTGGGGGCCTCGAACACCGGGGAGCTGTTTTTT
few	TRBV6-4	TRBJ2-2	TRBD1	CASRGTGDTGELFF	TGTGCCAGCAGAGGGACAGGGGACACCGGGGAGCTGTTTTTT
many	TRBV5-6	TRBJ1-2	NA	CASSLTGTYGYTF	TGTGCCAGCAGCTTGACAGGCACCTATGGCTACACCTTC
NA	TRBV10-3	TRBJ2-7	TRBD1	CASSPDRDSSYEQYF	TGTGCCAGCAGCCCCGACCGGGACAGCTCCTACGAGCAGTACTTC
NA	TRBV2	TRBJ2-5	NA	CASSGAQGIGEAQYF	TGTGCCAGCAGTGGGGCCCAGGGGATTGGAGAGGCCCAGTACTTC
NA	TRBV2	TRBJ2-5	NA	CASSPRRSDQETQYF	TGTGCCAGCAGCCCCCGGCGGTCGGACCAAGAGACCCAGTACTTC
NA	TRBV4-1	TRBJ1-2	NA	CASSLTQGANGYTF	TGCGCCAGCAGCCTCACACAGGGCGCTAATGGCTACACCTTC
few	TRBV7-2	TRBJ2-7	NA	CASSTMAGAPYEQYF	TGTGCCAGCAGCACGATGGCGGGGGCACCCTACGAGCAGTACTTC
NA	TRBV7-9	TRBJ1-4	NA	CASSQDAGGAGEKLFF	TGCGCCAGCAGCCAAGATGCGGGGGGCGCGGGTGAAAAACTGTTTTTT
many	TRBV29-1	TRBJ1-1	NA	CSVLWQKEAFF	TGCAGCGTTCTTTGGCAGAAGGAAGCTTTCTTT
once	TRBV2	TRBJ2-7	TRBD2	CASILEASGTYEQYF	TGTGCCAGCATCCTGGAGGCTAGCGGGACCTACGAGCAGTACTTC
NA	TRBV7-2	TRBJ1-5	NA	CASSLGGTREFSNQPQHF	TGTGCCAGCAGCTTAGGGGGGACCAGGGAGTTTAGCAATCAGCCCCAGCATTTT
NA	TRBV9	TRBJ2-5	TRBD2	CASSVEGREGPETQYF	TGTGCCAGCAGCGTAGAGGGGCGGGAGGGACCGGAGACCCAGTACTTC
NA	TRBV25-1	TRBJ1-6	NA	CASSDEGGVTKSPLHF	TGTGCCAGCAGTGATGAGGGCGGGGTAACAAAATCACCCCTCCACTTT
few	TRBV5-1	TRBJ2-6	TRBD1	CASTPGQFPPLEANVLTF	TGCGCCAGCACTCCGGGACAGTTCCCTCCTCTGGAGGCCAACGTCCTGACTTTC